This T cell receptor (beta chain) was observed in a study of T cell responses to AZD1222 COVID-19 vaccine. Study summary: Second-dose intervals near 4 or 12 weeks were combined. General study results and limits: Just a handful of AZD1222 recipients were seropositive at baseline. With two AZD1222 doses given, Spike-specific TCR breadth and depth both rose.

Profiled with immunoSEQ multiplex PCR; TCRdb holds only in-frame clones, not every one. The sample carries approximately 92,000 clones, more than 75% recorded once. Comments on this clone: What it binds is not known.

Germline assignment: CDR1 MDHEN and CDR2 SYDVKM. V was shortened by 5 bases and J by 13 bases, with 15 bases between the two germline ends. The CDR3 contains 11 residues. This rearrangement joins TRBV28 to TRBJ2-7, with D unresolved. This TCR derives from an adult in good health. The sample was peripheral blood, taken on day 0 of AZD1222 vaccination. In nucleotides, the CDR3 is TGTGCCAGCAGTCCAAAGGGTTCTCCTTACTTC. This codes for CASSPKGSPYF.